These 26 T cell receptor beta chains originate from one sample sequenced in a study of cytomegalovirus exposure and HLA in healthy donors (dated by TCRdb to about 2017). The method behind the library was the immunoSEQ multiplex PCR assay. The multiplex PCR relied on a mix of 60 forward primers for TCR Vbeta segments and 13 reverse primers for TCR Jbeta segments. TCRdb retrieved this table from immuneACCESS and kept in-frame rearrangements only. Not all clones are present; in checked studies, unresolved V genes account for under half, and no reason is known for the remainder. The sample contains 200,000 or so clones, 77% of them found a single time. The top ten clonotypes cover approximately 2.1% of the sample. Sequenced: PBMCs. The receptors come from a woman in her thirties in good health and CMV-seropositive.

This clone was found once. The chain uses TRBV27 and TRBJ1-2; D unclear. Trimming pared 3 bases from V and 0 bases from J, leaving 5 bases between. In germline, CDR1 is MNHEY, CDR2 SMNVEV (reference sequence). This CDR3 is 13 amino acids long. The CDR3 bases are TGTGCCAGCAGTTTCGGAGCTAACTATGGCTACACCTTC. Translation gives CASSFGANYGYTF.

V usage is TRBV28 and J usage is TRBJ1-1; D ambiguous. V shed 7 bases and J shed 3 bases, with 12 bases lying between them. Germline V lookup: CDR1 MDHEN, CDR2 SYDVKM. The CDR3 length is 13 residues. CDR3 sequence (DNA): TGTGCCAGCACCTCAACAGCGGACACTGAAGCTTTCTTT. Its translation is CASTSTADTEAFF.

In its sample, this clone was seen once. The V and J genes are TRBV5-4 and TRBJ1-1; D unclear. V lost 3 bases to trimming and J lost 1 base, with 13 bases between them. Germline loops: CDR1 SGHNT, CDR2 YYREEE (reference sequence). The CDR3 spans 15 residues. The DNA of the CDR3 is TGTGCCAGCAGCTCGTCGGGGTCAGGGAACACTGAAGCTTTCTTT. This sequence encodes CASSSSGSGNTEAFF.

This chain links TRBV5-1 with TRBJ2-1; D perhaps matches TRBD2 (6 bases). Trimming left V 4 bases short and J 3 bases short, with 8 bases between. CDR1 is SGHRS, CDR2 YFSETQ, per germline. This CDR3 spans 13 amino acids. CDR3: CASSTGSYNEQFF. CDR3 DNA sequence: TGCGCCAGCAGCACCGGGAGCTACAATGAGCAGTTCTTC.

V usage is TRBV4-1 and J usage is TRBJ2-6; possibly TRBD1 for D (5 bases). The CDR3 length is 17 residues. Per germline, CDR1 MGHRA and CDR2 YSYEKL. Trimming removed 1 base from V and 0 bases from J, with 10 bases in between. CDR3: CASSQVQQVSGANVLTF. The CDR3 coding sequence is TGCGCCAGCAGCCAAGTACAACAGGTCTCTGGGGCCAACGTCCTGACTTTC.

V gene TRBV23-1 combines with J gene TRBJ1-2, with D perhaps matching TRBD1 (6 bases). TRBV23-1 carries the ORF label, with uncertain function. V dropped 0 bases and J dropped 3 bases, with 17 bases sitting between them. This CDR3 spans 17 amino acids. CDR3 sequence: CASSQSIRDRPYYGYTF. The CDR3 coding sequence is TGCGCCAGCAGTCAATCAATCAGAGACAGGCCTTACTATGGCTACACCTTC.

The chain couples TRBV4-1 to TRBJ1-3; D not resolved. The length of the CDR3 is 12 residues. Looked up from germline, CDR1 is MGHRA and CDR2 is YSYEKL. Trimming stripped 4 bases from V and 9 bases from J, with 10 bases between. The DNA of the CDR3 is TGCGCCAGCAGCCCCGATTTGAGCACCATATATTTT. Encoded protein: CASSPDLSTIYF.

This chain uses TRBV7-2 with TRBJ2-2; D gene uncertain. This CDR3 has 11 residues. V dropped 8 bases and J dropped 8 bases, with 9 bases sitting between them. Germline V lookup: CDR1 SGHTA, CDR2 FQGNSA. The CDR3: CASREAGELFF. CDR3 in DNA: TGTGCCAGCCGCGAGGCGGGGGAGCTGTTTTTT.

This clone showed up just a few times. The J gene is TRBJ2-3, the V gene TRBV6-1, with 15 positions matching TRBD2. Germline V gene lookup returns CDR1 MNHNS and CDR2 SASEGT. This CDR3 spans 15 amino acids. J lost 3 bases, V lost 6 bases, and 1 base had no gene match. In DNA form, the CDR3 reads TGTGCCAGCAGAGGGACTAGCGGGAGGACAGATACGCAGTATTTT. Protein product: CASRGTSGRTDTQYF.

DNA of the CDR3: TGTGCCAGCAGCCCCGGGACTAGCGCGAGGGAGACCCAGTACTTC. Its translation is CASSPGTSARETQYF. J is TRBJ2-5 and V is TRBV5-6; the match to TRBD2 covers 10 bases. Germline values: CDR1 SGHDT, CDR2 YYEEEE. The V gene end was trimmed by 4 bases and the J gene end by 5 bases; junction bases not matched to a gene: 8. The CDR3 length is 15 residues.

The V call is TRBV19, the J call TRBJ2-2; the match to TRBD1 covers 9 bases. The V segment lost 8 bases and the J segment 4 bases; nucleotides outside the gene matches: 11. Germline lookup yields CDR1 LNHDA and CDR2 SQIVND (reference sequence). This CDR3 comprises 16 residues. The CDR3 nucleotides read TGTGCCAGTCGAACCGGGACAGGGATAACCACCGGGGAGCTGTTTTTT. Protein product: CASRTGTGITTGELFF.

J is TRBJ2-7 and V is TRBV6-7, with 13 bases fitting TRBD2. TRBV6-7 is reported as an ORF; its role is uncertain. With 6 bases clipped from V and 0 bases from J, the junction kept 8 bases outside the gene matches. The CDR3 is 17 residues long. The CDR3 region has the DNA TGTGCCAGCAGGGTCACGGGACTAGCGGGGTTCTCCTACGAGCAGTACTTC. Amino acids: CASRVTGLAGFSYEQYF.

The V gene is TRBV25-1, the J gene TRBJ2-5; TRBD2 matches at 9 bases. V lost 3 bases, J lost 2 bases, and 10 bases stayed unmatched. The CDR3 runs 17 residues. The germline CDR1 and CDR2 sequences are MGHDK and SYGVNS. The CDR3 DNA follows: TGTGCCAGCAGTGACCTCCCGGGGCGGGAGGGACAAGAGACCCAGTACTTC. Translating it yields CASSDLPGREGQETQYF. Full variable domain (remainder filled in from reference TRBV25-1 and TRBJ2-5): EADIYQTPRYLVIGTGKKITLECSQTMGHDKMYWYQQDPGMELHLIHYSYGVNSTEKGDLSSESTVSRIRTEHFPLTLESARPSHTSQYLCASSDLPGREGQETQYFGPGTRLLVL.

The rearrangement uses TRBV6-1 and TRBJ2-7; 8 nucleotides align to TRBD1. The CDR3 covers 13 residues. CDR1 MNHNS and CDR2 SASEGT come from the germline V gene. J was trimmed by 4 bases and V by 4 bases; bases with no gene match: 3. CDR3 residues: CASSVQGAYEQYF. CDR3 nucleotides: TGTGCCAGCAGTGTGCAGGGGGCTTACGAGCAGTACTTC.

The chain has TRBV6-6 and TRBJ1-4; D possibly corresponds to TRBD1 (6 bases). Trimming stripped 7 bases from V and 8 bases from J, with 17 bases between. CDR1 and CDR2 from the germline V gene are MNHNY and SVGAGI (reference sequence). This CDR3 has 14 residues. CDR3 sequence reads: CASTRGGALEKLFF. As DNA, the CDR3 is TGTGCCAGCACGAGGGGGGGGGCGTTGGAAAAACTGTTTTTT.

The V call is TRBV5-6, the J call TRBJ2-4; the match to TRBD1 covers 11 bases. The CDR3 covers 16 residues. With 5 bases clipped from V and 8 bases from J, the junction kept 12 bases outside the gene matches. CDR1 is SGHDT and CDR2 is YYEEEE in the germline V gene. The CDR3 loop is CASSPSGTGGTYIQYF. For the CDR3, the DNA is TGTGCCAGCAGTCCTTCTGGGACAGGGGGGACGTACATTCAGTACTTC.

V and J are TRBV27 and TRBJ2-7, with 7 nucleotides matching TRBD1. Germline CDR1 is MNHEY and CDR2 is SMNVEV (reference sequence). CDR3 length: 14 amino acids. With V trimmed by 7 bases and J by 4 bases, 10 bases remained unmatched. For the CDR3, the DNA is TGTGCCAGCACTCGACAGGGCGGTTCTTACGAGCAGTACTTC. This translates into CASTRQGGSYEQYF.

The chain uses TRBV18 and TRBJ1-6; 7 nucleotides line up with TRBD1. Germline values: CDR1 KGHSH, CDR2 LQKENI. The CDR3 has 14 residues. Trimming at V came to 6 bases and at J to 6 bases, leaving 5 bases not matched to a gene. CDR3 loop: CASSPGQSNSPLHF. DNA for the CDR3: TGTGCCAGCTCGCCGGGACAGTCTAATTCACCCCTCCACTTT.

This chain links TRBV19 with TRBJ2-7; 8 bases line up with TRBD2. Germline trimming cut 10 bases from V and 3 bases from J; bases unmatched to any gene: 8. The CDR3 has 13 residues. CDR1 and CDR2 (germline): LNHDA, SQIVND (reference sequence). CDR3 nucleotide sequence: TGTGCCACCCGACTGCGGGGGGACTACGAGCAGTACTTC. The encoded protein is CATRLRGDYEQYF. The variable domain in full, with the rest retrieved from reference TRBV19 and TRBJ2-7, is DGGITQSPKYLFRKEGQNVTLSCEQNLNHDAMYWYRQDPGQGLRLIYYSQIVNDFQKGDIAEGYSVSREKKESFPLTVTSAQKNPTAFYLCATRLRGDYEQYFGPGTRLTVT.

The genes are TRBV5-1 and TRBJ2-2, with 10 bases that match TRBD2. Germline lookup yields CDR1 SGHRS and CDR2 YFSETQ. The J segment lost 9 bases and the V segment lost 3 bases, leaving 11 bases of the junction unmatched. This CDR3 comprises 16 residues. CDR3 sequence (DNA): TGCGCCAGCAGCTCCACGCGTAGCGGGGGGTCTAGGGAGCTGTTTTTT. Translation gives CASSSTRSGGSRELFF.

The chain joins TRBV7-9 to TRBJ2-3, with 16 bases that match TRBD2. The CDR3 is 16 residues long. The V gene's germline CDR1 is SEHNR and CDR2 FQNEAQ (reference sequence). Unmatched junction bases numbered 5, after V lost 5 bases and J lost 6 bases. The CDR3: CASSLGLAGGQDTQYF. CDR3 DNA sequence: TGTGCCAGCAGCCTGGGACTAGCGGGGGGGCAGGATACGCAGTATTTT.

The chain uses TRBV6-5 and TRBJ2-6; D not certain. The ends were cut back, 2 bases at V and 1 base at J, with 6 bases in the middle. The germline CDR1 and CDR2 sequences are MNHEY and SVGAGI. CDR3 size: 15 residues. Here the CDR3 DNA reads TGTGCCAGCAGTTACGACGGGTCTGGGGCCAACGTCCTGACTTTC. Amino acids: CASSYDGSGANVLTF.

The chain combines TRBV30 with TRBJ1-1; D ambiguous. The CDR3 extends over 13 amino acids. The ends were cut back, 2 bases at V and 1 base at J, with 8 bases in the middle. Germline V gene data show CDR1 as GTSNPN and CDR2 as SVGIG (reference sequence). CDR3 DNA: TGTGCCTGGAGTATAGCGGGGAACACTGAAGCTTTCTTT. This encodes CAWSIAGNTEAFF.

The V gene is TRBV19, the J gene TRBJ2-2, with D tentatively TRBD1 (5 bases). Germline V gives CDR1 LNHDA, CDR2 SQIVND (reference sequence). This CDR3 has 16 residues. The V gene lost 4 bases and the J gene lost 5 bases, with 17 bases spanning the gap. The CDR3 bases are TGTGCCAGTAGTAATAGGGGCCAGAAACCGACCGGGGAGCTGTTTTTT. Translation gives CASSNRGQKPTGELFF.

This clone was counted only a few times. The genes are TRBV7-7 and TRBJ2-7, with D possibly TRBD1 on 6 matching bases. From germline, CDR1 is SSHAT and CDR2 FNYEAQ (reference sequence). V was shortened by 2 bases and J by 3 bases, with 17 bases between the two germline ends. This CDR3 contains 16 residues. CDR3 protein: CASSLIVEDRNYEQYF. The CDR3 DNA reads TGTGCCAGCAGCTTAATTGTAGAGGACAGAAACTACGAGCAGTACTTC.

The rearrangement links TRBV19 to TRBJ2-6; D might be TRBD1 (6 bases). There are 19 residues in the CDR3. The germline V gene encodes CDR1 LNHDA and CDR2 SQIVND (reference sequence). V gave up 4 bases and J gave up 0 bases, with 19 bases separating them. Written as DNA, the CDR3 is TGTGCCAGTAGTACTCTTAAAGGCAGGGGTAGCTCTGGGGCCAACGTCCTGACTTTC. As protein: CASSTLKGRGSSGANVLTF.